Listed here is a single TCR beta chain. Its target is unknown. This CDR3 is 15 amino acids long. V was pared by 0 bases and J by 8 bases, with 15 bases between. Germline V lookup: CDR1 SGHAT, CDR2 FQNNGV. This record belongs to a study of blood T cells in healthy people across ages. Study-level results: There was a strong correlation between TCR beta diversity and naive T cell percentage.

Using a J-beta primer mix together with a sample-barcoded 5' primer, a second PCR was run for roughly 6 to 12 cycles. Sequencing yielded, for each sample, at least 2.5 million paired-end reads carrying CDR3. Using its own MiXCR run on the 5' RACE reads, TCRdb lists one record per CDR3 protein. Among around 1,100,000 distinct CDR3 sequences, 35% to 40% were seen once, and the ten largest hold around 13%. Donors each provided ten milliliters of peripheral blood. This rearrangement joins TRBV11-2 to TRBJ2-3, with D perhaps TRBD2 (6 bases). The specimen was blood. This receptor was obtained from a young man in good health. CDR3 in DNA: TGTGCCAGCAGCTTAGATTCAGGAGCGGGCGCTACGCAGTATTTT. Translation: CASSLDSGAGATQYF.